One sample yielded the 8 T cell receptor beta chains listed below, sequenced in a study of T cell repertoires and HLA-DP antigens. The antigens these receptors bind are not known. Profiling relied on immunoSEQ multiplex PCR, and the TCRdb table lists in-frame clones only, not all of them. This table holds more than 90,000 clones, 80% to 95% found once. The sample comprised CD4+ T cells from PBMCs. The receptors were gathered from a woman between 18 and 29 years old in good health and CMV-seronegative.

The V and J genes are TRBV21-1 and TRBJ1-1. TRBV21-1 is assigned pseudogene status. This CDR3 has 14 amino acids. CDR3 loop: CASRARGVNTEAFF. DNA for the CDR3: TGTGCCAGCAGGGCGCGGGGGGTGAACACTGAAGCTTTCTTT.

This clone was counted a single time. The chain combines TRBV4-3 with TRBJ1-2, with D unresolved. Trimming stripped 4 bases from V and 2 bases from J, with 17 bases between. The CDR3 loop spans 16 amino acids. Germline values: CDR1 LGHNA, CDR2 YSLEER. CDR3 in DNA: TGCGCCAGCAGCCCCGTGGTAGGAGGGATGAACTATGGCTACACCTTC. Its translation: CASSPVVGGMNYGYTF.

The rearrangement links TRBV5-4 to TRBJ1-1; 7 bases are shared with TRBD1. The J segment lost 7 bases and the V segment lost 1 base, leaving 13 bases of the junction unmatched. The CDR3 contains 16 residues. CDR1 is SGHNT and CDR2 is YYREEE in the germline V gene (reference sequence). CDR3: CASSLNRAGGLREAFF. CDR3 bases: TGTGCCAGCAGCTTGAATAGGGCAGGGGGGCTTCGTGAAGCTTTCTTT.

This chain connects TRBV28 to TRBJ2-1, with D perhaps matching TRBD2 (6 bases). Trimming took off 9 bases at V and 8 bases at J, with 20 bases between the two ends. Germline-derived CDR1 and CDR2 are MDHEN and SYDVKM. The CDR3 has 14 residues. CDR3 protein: CASQFPGSSDEQFF. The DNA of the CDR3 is TGTGCCAGTCAGTTCCCCGGGAGTAGCGATGAGCAGTTCTTC.

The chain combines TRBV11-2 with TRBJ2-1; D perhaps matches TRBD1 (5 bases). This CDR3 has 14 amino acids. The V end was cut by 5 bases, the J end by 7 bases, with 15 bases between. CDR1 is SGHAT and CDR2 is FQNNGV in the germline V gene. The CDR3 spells CASSPIGAGNEQFF. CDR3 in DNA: TGTGCCAGCAGCCCTATAGGGGCTGGTAATGAGCAGTTCTTC.

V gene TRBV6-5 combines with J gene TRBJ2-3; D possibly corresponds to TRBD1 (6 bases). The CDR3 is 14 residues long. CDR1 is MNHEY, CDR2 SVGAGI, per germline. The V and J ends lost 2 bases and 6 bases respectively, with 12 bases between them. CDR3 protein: CASSYRSQGDTQYF. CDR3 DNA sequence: TGTGCCAGCAGTTACAGGAGTCAGGGGGATACGCAGTATTTT.

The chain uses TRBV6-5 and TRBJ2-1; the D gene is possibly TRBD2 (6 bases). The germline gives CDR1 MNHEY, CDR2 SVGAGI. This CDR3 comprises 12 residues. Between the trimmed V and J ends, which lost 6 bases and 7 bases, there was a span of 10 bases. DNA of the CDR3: TGTGCCAGCAGCCGACTAGGGAATGAGCAGTTCTTC. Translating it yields CASSRLGNEQFF.

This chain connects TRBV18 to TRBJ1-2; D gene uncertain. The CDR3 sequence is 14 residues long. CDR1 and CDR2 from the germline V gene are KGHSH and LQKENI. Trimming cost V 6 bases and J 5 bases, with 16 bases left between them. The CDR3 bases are TGTGCCAGCTCCAGACTAAGGGAACTATATGGCTACACCTTC. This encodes CASSRLRELYGYTF.